This T cell receptor (beta chain) was obtained from a study of siplizumab effects on memory and regulatory T cells. The repertoire was sequenced with immunoSEQ multiplex PCR; TCRdb's copy has only in-frame clones and lacks some. The sample records over 70,000 clones, approximately 90% being singletons. Overall study results and limits: The study found naive T cells seemingly more diverse than memory cells and seemingly major alloresponse contributors.

This clone was seen a single time. The antigen is not known. Losses at the gene ends were 4 bases for V and 2 bases for J; bases not matched to a gene: 7. The CDR3 length is 16 residues. CDR1 is SGHKS and CDR2 is YYEKEE in the germline V gene (reference sequence). The receptor was isolated from a human donor in good health. This sequence joins TRBV5-5 and TRBJ2-3, with 10 bases identical to TRBD2. What was sequenced was CD4+ T cells sorted from blood. CDR3: CASSLRTSGNTDTQYF. The DNA for the CDR3 is TGTGCCAGCAGCCTACGGACTAGCGGTAACACAGATACGCAGTATTTT.